The 29 T cell receptor beta chains below were found in one sample sequenced in a study of metastatic and nonmetastatic thyroid tumors. Via MiXCR, TCRdb re-called the PCR reads. The sample has over 45,000 clones; approximately 20% are singletons. Prior to thyroid surgery, none of the patients had received any treatment. The material sequenced was blood. Source of these receptors: a male donor with papillary thyroid cancer or a benign thyroid nodule (not recorded which). Some clones in this sample may be carry-over from other donors' samples.

This chain joins TRBV28 and TRBJ2-7; tentatively, D is TRBD2 (6 bases). The CDR3 loop spans 13 amino acids. The V gene's germline CDR1 is MDHEN and CDR2 SYDVKM. The V and J ends lost 6 bases and 2 bases respectively, with 11 bases between them. The CDR3 region has the DNA TGTGCCAGCAGGCGGGGCGGGGCCTACGAGCAGTACTTC. This gives the protein CASRRGGAYEQYF.

The chain couples TRBV29-1 to TRBJ1-5, with D uncertain. Per germline, CDR1 SQVTM and CDR2 ANQGSEA. The CDR3 has 18 amino acids. V was trimmed by 4 bases and J by 2 bases, leaving 24 bases between them. CDR3 sequence: CSVVGSPSLNYRNQPQHF. CDR3 DNA: TGCAGCGTTGTGGGCAGCCCTTCGTTGAATTATCGCAATCAGCCCCAGCATTTT. Variable domain in full (rest from reference TRBV29-1 and TRBJ1-5): SAVISQKPSRDICQRGTSLTIQCQVDSQVTMMFWYRQQPGQSLTLIATANQGSEATYESGFVIDKFPISRPNLTFSTLTVSNMSPEDSSIYLCSVVGSPSLNYRNQPQHFGDGTRLSIL.

There are many counts of this clone. The V and J genes are TRBV20-1 and TRBJ1-5; weak D call: TRBD1 (6 bases). This CDR3 region has 17 residues. Germline-derived CDR1 and CDR2 are DFQATT and SNEGSKA (reference sequence). Trimming took off 3 bases at V and 2 bases at J, with 20 bases between the two ends. The DNA for the CDR3 is TGCAGTGCTAGTTTGCCGGGCGGGGGCCATGGCAATCAGCCCCAGCATTTT. Translating gives CSASLPGGGHGNQPQHF.

This clone was observed at least ten times. The V and J genes are TRBV9 and TRBJ1-3, with D unresolved. The V end was cut by 4 bases, the J end by 0 bases, with 14 bases between. Germline CDR1 and CDR2: SGDLS and YYNGEE. CDR3 length equals 16 residues. CDR3 amino acids: CASSPRTGNSGNTIYF. The CDR3 DNA reads TGTGCCAGCAGCCCCCGGACGGGAAACTCTGGAAACACCATATATTTT.

With regard to this clone: The junction shows a germline mismatch at one end, possibly a read error. The CDR3 DNA sequence: TGTGCCATCAGCTTGGCTGGGAGAGAAGCTTTCTTT. Protein: CAISLAGREAFF. The genes are TRBV5-1 and TRBJ1-1; unclear D gene. The CDR3 contains 12 residues. CDR1 and CDR2 (germline): SGHRS, YFSETQ. Based on the CDR3 plus reference TRBV5-1 and TRBJ1-1, the full variable domain is KAGVTQTPRYLIKTRGQQVTLSCSPISGHRSVSWYQQTPGQGLQFLFEYFSETQRNKGNFPGRFSGRQFSNSRSEMNVSTLELGDSALYLCAISLAGREAFFGQGTRLTVV.

The chain is built from TRBV24-1 and TRBJ1-5, with no clear D. The length of the CDR3 is 16 residues. CDR1 is KGHDR, CDR2 SFDVKD, per germline. The V and J ends lost 1 base and 7 bases respectively, with 16 bases between them. The CDR3 DNA reads as TGTGCCACCAGTGATTTCGGGAAGGAGGCCGGGCAGCCCCAGCATTTT. Amino acids: CATSDFGKEAGQPQHF.

V gene TRBV9 combines with J gene TRBJ1-2, with 7 bases identical to TRBD1. Germline-derived CDR1 and CDR2 are SGDLS and YYNGEE. The CDR3 spans 14 residues. V trimming: 3 bases; J trimming: 5 bases; junction bases outside the gene matches: 7. The CDR3 reads CASSGPRGRYGYTF. DNA of the CDR3: TGTGCCAGCAGCGGACCGAGGGGGCGATATGGCTACACCTTC.

This clone is a singleton in its sample. This sequence joins TRBV9 and TRBJ2-1; unclear D gene. Germline-derived CDR1 and CDR2 are SGDLS and YYNGEE. The CDR3 spans 13 residues. The V gene lost 10 bases and the J gene lost 1 base, with 12 bases spanning the gap. CDR3: CASSRASYNEQFF. CDR3 nucleotide sequence: TGTGCCTCCTCTAGGGCATCCTACAATGAGCAGTTCTTC.

This clone was detected ten times or more. V usage is TRBV6-2 or TRBV6-3 and J usage is TRBJ1-2, with a possible D match to TRBD1 (6 bases). This CDR3 contains 17 residues. Trimming cost V 5 bases and J 4 bases, with 23 bases left between them. Germline assignment: CDR1 MNHEY and CDR2 SVGEGT. CDR3 region: CASSAARAGGSLYGYTF. The CDR3, as DNA: TGTGCCAGCAGTGCCGCGCGAGCGGGGGGCTCCCTCTATGGCTACACCTTC.

This clone was found once. A much larger clone sits a single nucleotide away, making a read error possible. The chain links TRBV20-1 to TRBJ2-3; tentatively, D is TRBD2 (6 bases). Germline CDR1 is DFQATT and CDR2 is SNEGSKA (reference sequence). The CDR3 totals 15 residues. V shed 5 bases and J shed 1 base, with 16 bases lying between them. The CDR3 DNA reads TGCAGTGCTCCCGGACTACCGGGAGGCACAGATACGCAGTATTTT. It yields the protein CSAPGLPGGTDTQYF.

The table lists this clone with a count of one. J is TRBJ2-1 and V is TRBV3-1, with no clear D. The V gene's germline CDR1 is LGHDT and CDR2 YNNKEL (reference sequence). Trimming took off 0 bases at V and 9 bases at J, with 9 bases between the two ends. This CDR3 comprises 13 residues. The CDR3 reads CASSQDGLTEQFF. The CDR3 nucleotides read TGTGCCAGCAGCCAAGATGGGCTGACTGAGCAGTTCTTC.

This clone was observed at least ten times. The CDR3 here is CASYGQGNYGYTF. Written as DNA, the CDR3 is TGCGCCAGCTACGGACAGGGGAATTATGGCTACACCTTC. This chain connects TRBV5-1 to TRBJ1-2; 9 positions agree with TRBD1. CDR3 length: 13 amino acids. The germline V gene has CDR1 SGHRS and CDR2 YFSETQ. The V gene end was trimmed by 7 bases and the J gene end by 5 bases; junction bases not matched to a gene: 6.

The chain joins TRBV9 to TRBJ1-5; no reliable D call. V was shortened by 0 bases and J by 4 bases, with 11 bases between the two germline ends. This CDR3 contains 15 residues. Germline assignment: CDR1 SGDLS and CDR2 YYNGEE. The CDR3 reads CASSVGRNRNQPQHF. For the CDR3, the DNA is TGTGCCAGCAGCGTAGGCAGGAATAGGAATCAGCCCCAGCATTTT.

This clone was found a few times. The chain combines TRBV6-1 with TRBJ1-1; D remains ambiguous. From germline, CDR1 is MNHNS and CDR2 SASEGT. The length of the CDR3 is 13 residues. V was pared by 3 bases and J by 1 base, with 6 bases between. The CDR3 spells CASSDQRNTEAFF. The CDR3 region has the DNA TGTGCCAGCAGTGATCAGAGGAACACTGAAGCTTTCTTT.

The rearrangement links TRBV20-1 to TRBJ2-1; D uncertain. CDR1 and CDR2 from the germline V gene are DFQATT and SNEGSKA (reference sequence). The CDR3 covers 12 residues. V gave up 0 bases and J gave up 12 bases, with 12 bases separating them. CDR3 sequence: CSARDLLVGQFF. The CDR3 DNA follows: TGCAGTGCTAGAGATCTGCTAGTGGGGCAGTTCTTC.

The gene calls are TRBV6-2 or TRBV6-3 and TRBJ1-6; 8 bases align to TRBD1. The CDR3 is 17 amino acids. Germline values: CDR1 MNHEY, CDR2 SVGEGT. V lost 8 bases, J lost 5 bases, and 14 bases stayed unmatched. The CDR3 loop is CASYDRTGKIHNSPLHF. The CDR3 nucleotides read TGTGCCAGCTACGACCGGACAGGGAAGATTCATAATTCACCCCTCCACTTT.

This clone was counted ten times or more. DNA of the CDR3: TGCGCCAGCAGTCGGGAGGGGAGGGGTCGGCTCAATAATGAAAAACTGTTTTTT. Protein: CASSREGRGRLNNEKLFF. This chain connects TRBV10-1 to TRBJ1-4; a weak D match, TRBD1 (5 bases). V was pared by 5 bases and J by 4 bases, with 23 bases between. CDR1 and CDR2 (germline): WNHNN, SYGVQD (reference sequence). CDR3 length: 18 residues.

Comments on this clone: Since a much larger clone is just one base distant, this may be a read error. V gene TRBV6-1 combines with J gene TRBJ2-7, with TRBD1 matching 7 bases. The CDR3 spans 12 residues. Per germline, CDR1 MNHNS and CDR2 SASEGT. Here the CDR3 DNA reads TGTGCCAGCGACAGGGTTAAGTACGAGCATTACTTC. Translation: CASDRVKYEHYF.

CDR3 sequence (DNA): TGCGCCAGCAGCGCGCAGGCCCCCGAGAACACTGAAGCTTTCTTT. As protein: CASSAQAPENTEAFF. The chain links TRBV5-1 to TRBJ1-1; no definite D call. CDR1 and CDR2 from the germline V gene are SGHRS and YFSETQ. V was trimmed by 4 bases and J by 1 base, leaving 14 bases between them. CDR3 length: 15 amino acids.

This clone was picked up many times. The chain joins TRBV3-1 to TRBJ1-3; D gene unclear. Germline V lookup: CDR1 LGHDT, CDR2 YNNKEL (reference sequence). Trimming removed 1 base from V and 1 base from J, with 5 bases in between. The CDR3 covers 14 residues. The chain's CDR3 is CASSQGGSGNTIYF. CDR3 coding DNA: TGTGCCAGCAGCCAAGGGGGATCTGGAAACACCATATATTTT.

This clone has only a few counts. Other nucleotide sequences in the sample specify the same CDR3. V gene TRBV6-1 combines with J gene TRBJ2-1; TRBD2 matches at 13 bases. Germline CDR1 and CDR2: MNHNS and SASEGT. This CDR3 is built from 17 residues. Germline trimming cut 4 bases from V and 5 bases from J; bases unmatched to any gene: 8. CDR3 in amino acids: CASSGRLAGGPNNEQFF. CDR3 nucleotides: TGTGCCAGCAGTGGGAGACTAGCGGGAGGTCCGAACAATGAGCAGTTCTTC.

This clone was seen at least ten times. The V and J genes are TRBV5-1 and TRBJ2-2, with 10 bases matching TRBD2. The CDR3 is 20 residues long. Germline CDR1 and CDR2: SGHRS and YFSETQ. Trimming took 0 bases from V and 4 from J; bases not matched to a gene: 15. The CDR3 DNA reads as TGCGCCAGCAGCTTGGCCCCTGGCCTAACTAGCGGGGATGCCACCGGGGAGCTGTTTTTT. Its protein is CASSLAPGLTSGDATGELFF.

V usage is TRBV2 and J usage is TRBJ2-3; D gene uncertain. Germline-derived CDR1 and CDR2 are SNHLY and FYNNEI. With 2 bases removed from V and 6 bases from J, the gap between germline ends came to 6 bases. This CDR3 spans 12 amino acids. This chain's CDR3 is CASSELRDTQYF. Here the CDR3 DNA reads TGTGCCAGCAGTGAACTGCGGGATACGCAGTATTTT.

V usage is TRBV7-9 and J usage is TRBJ2-7; 9 positions match TRBD1. This CDR3 region has 15 residues. V shed 2 bases, J shed 4 bases, and the junction held 6 bases outside the gene matches. CDR1 is SEHNR and CDR2 is FQNEAQ in the germline V gene (reference sequence). This chain's CDR3 is CASSLYDRGVYEQYF. The CDR3 nucleotides read TGTGCCAGCAGCTTATATGACAGGGGGGTTTACGAGCAGTACTTC.

This clone was counted ten times or more. V is TRBV7-3 and J is TRBJ2-2; a weak D match, TRBD1 (5 bases). CDR3 length: 14 amino acids. Trimming took off 5 bases at V and 1 base at J, with 8 bases between the two ends. The germline V gene has CDR1 SGHTA and CDR2 FQGTGA. This CDR3 reads CASSIQGNTGELFF. In nucleotides, the CDR3 is TGTGCCAGCAGCATTCAGGGGAACACCGGGGAGCTGTTTTTT.

The rearrangement joins TRBV4-1 to TRBJ2-3, with 7 bases aligning to TRBD1. The junction had 1 base not matched to a gene; V was cut back by 3 bases and J by 1 base. Per germline, CDR1 MGHRA and CDR2 YSYEKL. The CDR3 is 14 amino acids. The CDR3 is CASSQGTGTDTQYF. In DNA, the CDR3 is TGCGCCAGCAGCCAGGGGACAGGCACAGATACGCAGTATTTT.

This clone was seen at least ten times. This sequence joins TRBV20-1 and TRBJ1-2, with D hard to call. Germline V gene lookup returns CDR1 DFQATT and CDR2 SNEGSKA (reference sequence). V was pared by 0 bases and J by 4 bases, with 9 bases between. CDR3 length equals 13 residues. The CDR3 protein is CSARDTYGYGYTF. CDR3 DNA sequence: TGCAGTGCTAGAGACACCTACGGCTATGGCTACACCTTC.

In its sample, this clone was seen a few times. The J gene is TRBJ1-1, the V gene TRBV20-1; D gene ambiguous. The germline V and J ends were trimmed by 0 bases and 1 base, with 9 bases remaining between them. CDR3 length: 14 amino acids. Germline V gene sequence: CDR1 DFQATT, CDR2 SNEGSKA (reference sequence). For the CDR3, the DNA is TGCAGTGCTAGAGATCTTAGAGGGAACACTGAAGCTTTCTTT. Protein sequence: CSARDLRGNTEAFF.

By share, this clone ranks as medium-sized. This sequence joins TRBV24-1 and TRBJ1-1; D gene ambiguous. There are 15 residues in the CDR3. Germline loops: CDR1 KGHDR, CDR2 SFDVKD. V was trimmed by 4 bases and J by 5 bases, leaving 16 bases between them. CDR3 sequence: CATSDRDGPRTEAFF. The DNA for the CDR3 is TGTGCCACCAGTGACCGTGACGGACCAAGAACTGAAGCTTTCTTT.